This T cell receptor beta chain came from a study of radiation and T cells in renal cell carcinoma. On the study more broadly: Nephrectomy followed 15 Gy stereotactic body radiation by 4 weeks. General study findings and limits: In blood, top tumor clones expanded by 2 weeks, shrinking by 4.

As for this clone: The antigen is undetermined.

The time point was: blood 2 weeks post-SBRT. Specified treatment: 15 Gy SBRT to primary tumor, nephrectomy 4 weeks later. Clones were read by immunoSEQ multiplex PCR, and TCRdb kept only the in-frame ones, dropping some. Of 70,000 to 100,000 clones listed, approximately 83% are singletons. The CDR3 length is 14 residues. Looked up from germline, CDR1 is SGHRS and CDR2 is YFSETQ. V was pared by 2 bases and J by 8 bases, with 14 bases between. The clonotype was recovered from a woman aged 50 to 60 with renal cell carcinoma. The chain carries TRBV5-1 and TRBJ2-1; D gene uncertain. This sample comprised blood, obtained from a patient whose treatment included radiotherapy and nephrectomy. This chain's CDR3 is CASSLGWSLDEQFF. The DNA of the CDR3 is TGCGCCAGCAGCTTAGGATGGAGTTTGGATGAGCAGTTCTTC.